This T cell receptor (beta chain) was captured in a study of T cells in women clearing cervical HPV infection. As for the study in general: For cases, blood was sampled a median about 140 days after lesion detection, interquartile range about 80 to 220 days.

All participants had a single incident cervical HPV16 infection, and prevalent HPV16 infections were excluded. HPV was found by MY09/MY11 PCR and dot-blot genotyping. Sequencing used immunoSEQ multiplex PCR; TCRdb keeps in-frame clones, though not all of them. The sample table includes about 12,000 clones. The sample consisted of blood buffy coat. This TCR was sampled from a woman aged 18-70 years with a cervical HPV16 infection that either progressed to CIN3+ or cleared (not recorded which).

CDR3 bases read: TGTGCCACCAACAGGGACAGGGGGATCGATGAG. This sequence encodes CATNRDRGIDE. The entire CDR3 protein is CATNRDRGIDEQFF. This chain joins TRBV2 and TRBJ2-1; 11 bases line up with TRBD1. The sequenced fragment ends 3 residues before the CDR3 boundary, so the rest is inferred from the germline J gene. In germline, CDR1 is SNHLY, CDR2 FYNNEI. This CDR3 has 14 amino acids. V lost 10 bases to trimming and J lost 8 bases; unmatched junction nucleotides: 10.